The entry below gives a single TCR beta chain sequence along with its context. Its antigen is unidentified. This sample is part of a study of cytomegalovirus exposure and HLA in healthy donors. Study-level points and caveats: In a later analysis, TCR beta V- and J-gene trimming was associated with a missense DCLRE1C variant. Presence/absence analyses treated sequencing depth as roughly uniform across donors. Follow-up analysis seemed to connect common viral pathogens with several of the most significant clusters identified.

Germline V CDR1 and CDR2: SEHNR, FQNEAQ (reference sequence). The CDR3 runs to 16 residues. The ends were cut back, 1 base at V and 1 base at J, with 12 bases in the middle. Everyone who donated was a healthy bone marrow donor. PCR amplification relied on 60 Vbeta primers (plus 13 Jbeta primers). Method: immunoSEQ multiplex PCR; TCRdb's copy keeps in-frame clones and lacks some. The table has around 190,000 clones, 78% seen once. The sequencing input was PBMCs. This rearrangement joins TRBV7-9 to TRBJ2-3, with D maybe TRBD2 (5 bases). The clonotype comes from a female donor in good health and CMV-seronegative. CDR3 sequence reads: CASSLGGSRGTDTQYF. The CDR3 DNA reads TGTGCCAGCAGCTTAGGTGGGAGTAGGGGCACAGATACGCAGTATTTT.